A selection of T cell receptor beta chains follows, all from one sample in a study of cytomegalovirus exposure and HLA in healthy donors. Libraries were prepared by immunoSEQ multiplex PCR; TCRdb keeps only in-frame clonotypes and omits some of them. The table lists 100,000 or so clones, about 80% of them singletons, with roughly 1.9% in the top ten. The sequencing sample was made of PBMCs. The receptors here all came from a man younger than 45 in good health and CMV-seronegative. Both conserved end residues are part of each CDR3. Fields, in order: D gene, CDR3 length, clone size, V gene, J gene, CDR3 DNA, CDR3 protein. A D gene is named only where the DNA matches it firmly. Size is stated for part of the rows, as once, few or many counts, or as a class when the clone is expanded.

TRBD1	20	.	TRBV10-1	TRBJ1-1	TGCGCCAGCAGTGCAGAGAGGGACAGTGAGAACCACACAGAGAACACTGAAGCTTTCTTT	CASSAERDSENHTENTEAFF
.	11	.	TRBV7-7	TRBJ2-5	TGTGCCAGCAGTGCCTCGGAGGCCCAGTACTTC	CASSASEAQYF
.	13	.	TRBV7-7	TRBJ1-4	TGTGCCAGCAGCACCCAACCGGATGAAAAACTGTTTTTT	CASSTQPDEKLFF
TRBD1	15	once	TRBV27	TRBJ1-5	TGTGCCAGCAGTTTAAACCCACCGGGACAGCAGCCCCAGCATTTT	CASSLNPPGQQPQHF
TRBD1	15	.	TRBV9	TRBJ2-3	TGTGCCAGCAGCCAACGTAGACAGGGGGCAGATACGCAGTATTTT	CASSQRRQGADTQYF
.	13	.	TRBV27	TRBJ2-5	TGTGCCAGCAGTTTAAGTTCGGGGAAGACCCAGTACTTC	CASSLSSGKTQYF
TRBD2	15	.	TRBV29-1	TRBJ2-1	TGCAGCGTTATTCCCGGGACTAGCGGGAGAAATGAGCAGTTCTTC	CSVIPGTSGRNEQFF
TRBD2	17	few	TRBV4-1	TRBJ2-1	TGCGCCAGCAGCCGTATACCTAGCGGGAGAAACTACAATGAGCAGTTCTTC	CASSRIPSGRNYNEQFF
TRBD1	15	.	TRBV14	TRBJ2-1	TGTGCCAGCAGCCGACGGACAGGGTCCTACAATGAGCAGTTCTTC	CASSRRTGSYNEQFF
.	15	.	TRBV5-1	TRBJ2-2	TGCGCCAGCAGCTTGGATGGGCAGTCCACCGGGGAGCTGTTTTTT	CASSLDGQSTGELFF
.	15	.	TRBV19	TRBJ2-2	TGTGCCAGTAGTATAGATAGTCTTGTTACCGGGGAGCTGTTTTTT	CASSIDSLVTGELFF
TRBD1	16	.	TRBV18	TRBJ1-1	TGTGCCAGCTCACGTGAACAGGGGGCAGTGAACACTGAAGCTTTCTTT	CASSREQGAVNTEAFF
.	11	.	TRBV9	TRBJ2-3	TGTGCCAGCAGCGTAGGGCCGACGCAGTATTTT	CASSVGPTQYF
TRBD1	14	.	TRBV5-6	TRBJ1-5	TGTGCCAGCAGCCAGACAGGGTGGGGCCAGCCCCAGCATTTT	CASSQTGWGQPQHF
.	13	.	TRBV10-1	TRBJ2-7	TGCGCCAGCACTTTGACTCAACGCTACGAGCAGTACTTC	CASTLTQRYEQYF
.	13	.	TRBV28	TRBJ2-7	TGTGCCATAAAGGGGGACGGACCCTACGAGCAGTACTTC	CAIKGDGPYEQYF
TRBD1	15	.	TRBV7-8	TRBJ2-7	TGTGCCAGCAGCCCCCGGACAGGGGGCCCCTACGAGCAGTACTTC	CASSPRTGGPYEQYF
TRBD1	13	.	TRBV5-1	TRBJ2-7	TGCGCCAGCAGACCGGGACAGGGGGTGGAGCAGTACTTC	CASRPGQGVEQYF
.	16	.	TRBV9	TRBJ2-7	TGTGCCAGCAGCGTCCTACTTAGGGGAATGGGCTACGAGCAGTACTTC	CASSVLLRGMGYEQYF
TRBD1	16	.	TRBV18	TRBJ1-1	TGTGCCAGCTCTCTCCGACAGGGAGTCGAAAACACTGAAGCTTTCTTT	CASSLRQGVENTEAFF
TRBD2	13	once	TRBV27	TRBJ2-7	TGTGCCAGCAAAAGCGGGGGGCCCTACGAGCAGTACTTC	CASKSGGPYEQYF
TRBD1	14	.	TRBV19	TRBJ1-1	TGTGCCAGTAGTATGGACAGGGTGAACACTGAAGCTTTCTTT	CASSMDRVNTEAFF
.	11	.	TRBV28	TRBJ2-7	TGTGCCAGCAGAACGGGGGACGAGCAGTACTTC	CASRTGDEQYF
.	14	.	TRBV16	TRBJ1-5	TGTGCCAGCAGTCCGGGAAATAGCAATCAGCCCCAGCATTTT	CASSPGNSNQPQHF
TRBD1	15	.	TRBV6-5	TRBJ2-7	TGTGCCAGCAAGAACCCCGGACAGGGATTTTACGAGCAGTACTTC	CASKNPGQGFYEQYF
TRBD1	15	.	TRBV7-2	TRBJ2-7	TGTGCCAGCAGCCCCCGACAGGGGACCTCCTACGAGCAGTACTTC	CASSPRQGTSYEQYF
.	14	.	TRBV2	TRBJ2-4	TGTGCCAGCAGTTTGTCGGAGGCCAAAAACATTCAGTACTTC	CASSLSEAKNIQYF
.	14	.	TRBV9	TRBJ1-1	TGTGCCAGCACCCCGCGGTTGATGAACACTGAAGCTTTCTTT	CASTPRLMNTEAFF
.	14	few	TRBV5-6	TRBJ1-3	TGTGCCAGCAGCTTGGCAGGGGCTGGAAACACCATATATTTT	CASSLAGAGNTIYF
.	13	.	TRBV4-3	TRBJ2-3	TGCGCCAGCAGCCAAGAGAGGACAGATACGCAGTATTTT	CASSQERTDTQYF
.	15	.	TRBV6-1	TRBJ1-5	TGTGCCAGCAGTGAAGCGCTAGACGGCAATCAGCCCCAGCATTTT	CASSEALDGNQPQHF
TRBD1	14	.	TRBV19	TRBJ1-1	TGTGCCAGTAGTACCCCGGGACAGGGGGCAAGGGCTTTCTTT	CASSTPGQGARAFF
.	14	.	TRBV7-9	TRBJ2-1	TGTGCCAGCAGCTTCAGTCCACAGTACAATGAGCAGTTCTTC	CASSFSPQYNEQFF
.	14	.	TRBV7-3	TRBJ2-7	TGTGCCAGCAGACTTTCCAGGCGAGGGAACGAGCAGTACTTC	CASRLSRRGNEQYF
.	14	once	TRBV18	TRBJ1-1	TGTGCCAGCTCCCGAATGGGCGAGGGCACTGAAGCTTTCTTT	CASSRMGEGTEAFF
.	16	few	TRBV5-5	TRBJ2-7	TGTGCCAGCAGCTTCCAGGGGCAGTTGGAAGTCCACGAGCAGTACTTC	CASSFQGQLEVHEQYF
.	14	few	TRBV7-9	TRBJ1-4	TGTGCCAGCAGCTGGGTGTACGGGAATGAAAAACTGTTTTTT	CASSWVYGNEKLFF
TRBD2	14	.	TRBV2	TRBJ2-1	TGTGCCAGCAGTGGCGGGACTAGCAACAATGAGCAGTTCTTC	CASSGGTSNNEQFF
TRBD2	17	.	TRBV9	TRBJ2-5	TGTGCCAGCAGCTCCTCTTTTAGCGGGGGGGCCTTGGAGACCCAGTACTTC	CASSSSFSGGALETQYF
TRBD2	17	.	TRBV11-2	TRBJ2-3	TGTGCCAGCAGCTTAGCTAGCGGGGGGCCGGGAACAGATACGCAGTATTTT	CASSLASGGPGTDTQYF
TRBD1	14	.	TRBV29-1	TRBJ1-1	TGCAGCACCACAGGGGGCGCGTATAACACTGAAGCTTTCTTT	CSTTGGAYNTEAFF
.	12	.	TRBV19	TRBJ1-1	TGTGCCACCTCCCCCGGGGGCACTGAAGCTTTCTTT	CATSPGGTEAFF
.	17	.	TRBV5-1	TRBJ2-2	TGCGCCAGCAGCTTGGGCAAAGGTACCGGGTTCACCGGGGAGCTGTTTTTT	CASSLGKGTGFTGELFF
TRBD1	12	.	TRBV11-2	TRBJ1-2	TGTGCCAGCAGCAGGGACAGTCATGGCTACACCTTC	CASSRDSHGYTF
TRBD1	17	.	TRBV4-2	TRBJ2-2	TGTGCCAGCAGCGAAGCACCCGGGACAGGGGACACCGGGGAGCTGTTTTTT	CASSEAPGTGDTGELFF
.	12	.	TRBV2	TRBJ1-1	TGTGCCACAATGACAGCGAACACTGAAGCTTTCTTT	CATMTANTEAFF
.	13	.	TRBV9	TRBJ1-3	TGTGCCAGCAGCGCCTTTACTGGAAACACCATATATTTT	CASSAFTGNTIYF
.	14	.	TRBV7-9	TRBJ2-7	TGTGCCAGCAGCCCCACGACCGGGTTGGGCGAGCAGTACTTC	CASSPTTGLGEQYF
TRBD1	14	.	TRBV4-2	TRBJ2-1	TGTGCCAGCAGCCGAGGGACAGAGTACAATGAGCAGTTCTTC	CASSRGTEYNEQFF
.	14	.	TRBV7-9	TRBJ1-2	TGTGCCAGCAGCTTAGACGGTCTTGGCTATGGCTACACCTTC	CASSLDGLGYGYTF
TRBD1	16	.	TRBV19	TRBJ2-5	TGTGCCAGTAGGAACCTTGACAGGGGGGACCAAGAGACCCAGTACTTC	CASRNLDRGDQETQYF